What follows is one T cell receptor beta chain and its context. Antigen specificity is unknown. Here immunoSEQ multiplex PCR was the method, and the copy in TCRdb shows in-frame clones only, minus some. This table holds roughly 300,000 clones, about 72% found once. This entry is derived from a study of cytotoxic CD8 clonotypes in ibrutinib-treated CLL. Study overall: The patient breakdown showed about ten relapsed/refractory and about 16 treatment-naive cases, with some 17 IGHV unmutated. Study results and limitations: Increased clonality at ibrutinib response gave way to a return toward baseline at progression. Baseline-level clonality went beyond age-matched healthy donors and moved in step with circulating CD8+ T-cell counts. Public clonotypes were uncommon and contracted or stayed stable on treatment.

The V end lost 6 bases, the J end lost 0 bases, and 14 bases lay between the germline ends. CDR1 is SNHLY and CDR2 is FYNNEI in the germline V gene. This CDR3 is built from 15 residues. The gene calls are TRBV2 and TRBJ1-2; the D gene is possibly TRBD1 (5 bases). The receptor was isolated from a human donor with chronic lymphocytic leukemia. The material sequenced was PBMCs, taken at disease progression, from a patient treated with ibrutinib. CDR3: CASSSVGTANYGYTF. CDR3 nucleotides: TGTGCCAGCAGCTCGGTTGGGACGGCTAACTATGGCTACACCTTC.